This T cell receptor beta chain was sequenced during a study of blood T cell repertoires in COVID-19. Profiling relied on immunoSEQ multiplex PCR, and the TCRdb table lists in-frame clones only, not all of them. This sample has roughly 700,000 clones, with 70% to 90% found just once. This CDR3 is built from 13 residues. CDR1 and CDR2 (germline): SGHAT, FQDESV (reference sequence). Trimming took off 1 base at V and 4 bases at J, with 7 bases between the two ends. The TCR comes from a young woman with acute or convalescent COVID-19. The chain recombines TRBV11-1 with TRBJ1-2, with D unresolved. Input material: peripheral blood. Here the CDR3 reads CASSLDSLYGYTF. The CDR3 DNA sequence: TGTGCCAGCAGCTTAGACAGCCTCTATGGCTACACCTTC.